This T cell receptor (beta chain) was retrieved from a study of CD8+CD57+ T cells in acquired aplastic anemia (dated by TCRdb to the late 2010s). As for the study more broadly: Extracted DNA from sorted CD4+ and CD8+ cells averaged around 2.9 ug, ranging from roughly 0.17 to 30 ug. An average of around 10 million reads for CD4+ cells and approximately 11 million reads for CD8+ cells was obtained from healthy donor samples.

The CDR3 contains 13 residues, cysteine and phenylalanine counted. Only CDR3 DNA remains: 39 bases, in frame from the first base. Sequences SGHVS (CDR1) and FQNEAQ (CDR2) are obtained from the germline V gene. V gives up 5 bases and J gives up 4 bases, and the segment between their germline ends measures 12 bases. Overall results and qualifications from the work: Around 30 CD8+ CDR3 sequences were found in both patients and controls but appeared to be highly expressed in patients and within the immunodominant clones of the patients. Patients and healthy controls showed no significant difference in CD8+ Simpson's diversity (P=0.060).

In the study, sorted CD4+ and CD8+ blood T cells from patients with severe aplastic anemia and from healthy subjects underwent deep sequencing of TCR repertoires. Ficoll-Paque density gradient centrifugation was used to isolate peripheral blood mononuclear cells. Before DNA extraction, CD4+ and CD8+ T cells were sorted by FACS or by magnetic beads. Concerning this clonotype itself: It lacks a known antigen. Base qualities are missing; no much larger clone stands one base away.

Profiling of TCR beta VDJ combinations and CDR3 sequences used genomic DNA as the template. TCR repertoire sequencing was run on an Illumina HiSeq 2000. As for the authors' bioinformatics: Repertoire assessment relied on Simpson's diversity index, CDR3 size and DJ length profiles, and TRBV/TRBJ rearrangement plots. The most abundant DNA sequence in the deep sequencing data was defined as the immunodominant clone. CDR3 amino acid sequences were screened for sharing across subjects and were compared with published repertoires and the VDJdb database. TCRdb's own reprocessing of the public reads used fastp at Q25 and MiXCR and kept productive beta chains. Rows merge per CDR3 protein into single entries with the most common DNA and genes. These V and J calls derive from TCRdb rather than the authors' analysis. This sample holds about 68,000 distinct CDR3 sequences; roughly half were observed only once. The ten largest clones take up 6.5% to 9.5% of the sample.

The specimen was sorted CD4+, CD8+, or CD8+CD57+ T cells (not recorded which) from PBMCs. The sequence links TRBV7-8 to TRBJ2-7; the D segment could be TRBD2, given 5 matching bases. This sequence was found in a human donor in good health, serving as a control. The DNA sequence reads TGTGCCAGCAGCCAAGCAGCGGAGTACGAGCAGTACTTC. It is translated as CASSQAAEYEQYF.